A single sample is the source of the 11 T cell receptor beta chains below, sequenced in a study of control samples from healthy donors and cancer patients. The protocol was immunoSEQ multiplex PCR, while the TCRdb copy is restricted to in-frame clones and leaves out a portion. The sample has roughly 160,000 clones, 96% seen once. The specimen was blood. These TCRs come from a woman aged 25-40 years in good health.

The rearrangement joins TRBV4-1 to TRBJ2-7; 9 positions match TRBD1. The length of the CDR3 is 16 residues. Germline assignment: CDR1 MGHRA and CDR2 YSYEKL. J gave up 6 bases and V 4 bases, and 13 bases lay outside the gene matches. CDR3 bases: TGCGCCAGCAGCCCCTACCGGGACAGGGTAATCACCGAGCAGTACTTC. Protein product: CASSPYRDRVITEQYF.

The V call is TRBV10-3, the J call TRBJ2-7; the D is unclear. From germline, CDR1 is ENHRY and CDR2 SYGVKD. The CDR3 extends over 12 amino acids. V was pared by 0 bases and J by 3 bases, with 3 bases between. Here the CDR3 reads CAISESFYEQYF. The DNA of the CDR3 is TGTGCCATCAGTGAGTCGTTCTACGAGCAGTACTTC.

This clone has only one observation. This chain uses TRBV7-9 with TRBJ2-6; D ambiguous. Trimming removed 5 bases from V and 12 bases from J, with 17 bases in between. CDR1 and CDR2 (germline): SEHNR, FQNEAQ (reference sequence). This CDR3 has 14 amino acids. The CDR3 reads CASSASTAPVVLTF. The CDR3 DNA reads as TGTGCCAGCAGCGCCTCAACAGCACCTGTCGTCCTGACTTTC.

The rearrangement uses TRBV7-2 and TRBJ1-2; 8 bases fit TRBD1. V lost 5 bases to trimming and J lost 4 bases; unmatched junction nucleotides: 15. From germline, CDR1 is SGHTA and CDR2 FQGNSA. The CDR3 is 17 residues long. CDR3 DNA: TGTGCCAGCAGCCCCACAGGGGGGGAGTGGGACCTCTATGGCTACACCTTC. This codes for CASSPTGGEWDLYGYTF.

The chain has TRBV19 and TRBJ2-2, with D possibly TRBD1 on 5 matching bases. V lost 5 bases and J lost 3, with 16 bases in between. The CDR3 runs to 16 residues. Germline V gives CDR1 LNHDA, CDR2 SQIVND (reference sequence). Written as DNA, the CDR3 is TGTGCCAGTAGTTCTGACAGACCAATTCACACCGGGGAGCTGTTTTTT. Translating it yields CASSSDRPIHTGELFF.

The J gene is TRBJ2-3, the V gene TRBV6-5; 11 nucleotides align to TRBD2. Trimming at V came to 6 bases and at J to 4 bases, leaving 6 bases not matched to a gene. Germline V CDR1 and CDR2: MNHEY, SVGAGI. The CDR3 is 15 amino acids. The CDR3 sequence is CASSTLAGGPDTQYF. Here the CDR3 DNA reads TGTGCCAGCAGCACATTAGCGGGGGGGCCAGATACGCAGTATTTT.

The CDR3, as DNA: TGTGCCAGCAGCTCCCTGACAGCGGGAGGCACAGATACGCAGTATTTT. This translates into CASSSLTAGGTDTQYF. The chain joins TRBV11-3 to TRBJ2-3; TRBD2 agrees at 8 bases. From germline, CDR1 is SGHNT and CDR2 YENEEA. Trimming at V came to 4 bases and at J to 1 base, leaving 7 bases not matched to a gene. The CDR3 has 16 amino acids.

The rearrangement joins TRBV18 to TRBJ2-5, with TRBD2 matching 12 bases. The CDR3 runs to 16 residues. J lost 0 bases, V lost 2 bases, and 1 base had no gene match. Germline assignment: CDR1 KGHSH and CDR2 LQKENI. CDR3 DNA: TGTGCCAGCTCACCAGGGACTAGCGGGTACCAAGAGACCCAGTACTTC. This translates into CASSPGTSGYQETQYF.

This clone has just one count. The chain carries TRBV19 and TRBJ2-7; the D is unclear. The CDR3 has 15 amino acids. The V gene's germline CDR1 is LNHDA and CDR2 SQIVND (reference sequence). V gave up 2 bases and J gave up 1 base, with 12 bases separating them. The CDR3 protein is CASSIRLERSYEQYF. The DNA of the CDR3 is TGTGCCAGTAGTATAAGACTGGAAAGATCCTACGAGCAGTACTTC.

This chain connects TRBV19 to TRBJ2-5, with D perhaps being TRBD1 or TRBD2 (6 bases each). This CDR3 has 15 amino acids. Germline V gene data show CDR1 as LNHDA and CDR2 as SQIVND (reference sequence). Trimming cost V 3 bases and J 9 bases, with 20 bases left between them. The CDR3 DNA reads as TGTGCCAGTAGTATCCGGGACACTGCAAGGGGGGCCCAGTACTTC. It yields the protein CASSIRDTARGAQYF. Together with reference TRBV19 and TRBJ2-5, the CDR3 gives the full variable domain: DGGITQSPKYLFRKEGQNVTLSCEQNLNHDAMYWYRQDPGQGLRLIYYSQIVNDFQKGDIAEGYSVSREKKESFPLTVTSAQKNPTAFYLCASSIRDTARGAQYFGPGTRLLVL.

V and J are TRBV27 and TRBJ2-1; D may be TRBD2 (6 bases). Germline V lookup: CDR1 MNHEY, CDR2 SMNVEV (reference sequence). The V and J ends lost 6 bases and 3 bases respectively, with 15 bases between them. The CDR3 spans 15 residues. The CDR3 is CASSPGGSGYNEQFF. In DNA form, the CDR3 reads TGTGCCAGCAGCCCCGGAGGGAGTGGCTACAATGAGCAGTTCTTC.